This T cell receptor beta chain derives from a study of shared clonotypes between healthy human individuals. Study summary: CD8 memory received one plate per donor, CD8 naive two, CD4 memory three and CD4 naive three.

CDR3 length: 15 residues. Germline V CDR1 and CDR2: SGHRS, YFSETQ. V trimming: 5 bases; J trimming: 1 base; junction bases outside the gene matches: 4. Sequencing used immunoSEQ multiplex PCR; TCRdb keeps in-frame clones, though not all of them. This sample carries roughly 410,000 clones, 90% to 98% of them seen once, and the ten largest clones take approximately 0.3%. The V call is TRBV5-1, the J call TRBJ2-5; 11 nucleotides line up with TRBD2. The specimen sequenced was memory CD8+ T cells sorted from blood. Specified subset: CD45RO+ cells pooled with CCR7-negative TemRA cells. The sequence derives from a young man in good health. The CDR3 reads CASRLAGGPQETQYF. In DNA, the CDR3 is TGCGCCAGCAGGCTAGCGGGAGGCCCCCAAGAGACCCAGTACTTC.